This TCR beta chain was recovered during a study of blood T cell repertoires in COVID-19. Study information: Nucleic acid was either cDNA or gDNA, and it came from T cells, B-cell-depleted T cells, or PBMCs.

Source study methods: Reference gene primers were amplified, and this amplification served to estimate nucleated cell counts. The data were produced by immunoSEQ multiplex PCR, yet TCRdb's version contains in-frame clones alone and is incomplete. The D gene and trimming were derived from the DNA, and the V and J assignments and clone size from that table. The top ten hold approximately 1.8% of the sample, which has around 360,000 clones, around 87% seen once. Adults between roughly 18 and 95 years of age took part from fewer than 30 US areas. Participants were placed into cohorts based on the clinical history they reported. After removal of 1 base from V and 3 bases from J, the junction contained 2 bases not matched to a gene. CDR3 length: 15 residues. Germline CDR1 and CDR2: LGHDT and YNNKEL (reference sequence).

This sequence joins TRBV3-1 (or the pseudogene TRBV3-2) and TRBJ1-5, with TRBD1 matching 8 bases. This sequence originates from a man aged 40-49 years in a cohort exposed to, infected with or recovered from COVID-19 (not recorded which). The material sequenced was PBMCs or T cells enriched from blood (not recorded which). The CDR3 here is CASSQATGDNQPQHF. DNA for the CDR3: TGTGCCAGCAGCCAAGCGACAGGGGACAATCAGCCCCAGCATTTT.